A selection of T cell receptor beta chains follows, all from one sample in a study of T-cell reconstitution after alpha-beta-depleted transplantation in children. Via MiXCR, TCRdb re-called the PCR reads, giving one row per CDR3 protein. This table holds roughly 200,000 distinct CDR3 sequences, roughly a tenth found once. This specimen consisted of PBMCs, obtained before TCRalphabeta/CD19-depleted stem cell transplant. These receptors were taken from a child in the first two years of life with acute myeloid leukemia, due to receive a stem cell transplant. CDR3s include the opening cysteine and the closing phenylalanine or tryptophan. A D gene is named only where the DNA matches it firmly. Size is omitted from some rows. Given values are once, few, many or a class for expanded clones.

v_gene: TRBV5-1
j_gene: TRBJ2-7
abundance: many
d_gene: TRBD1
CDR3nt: TGCGCCAGCAGCCGGACAGGGGATTACGAGCAGTACTTC
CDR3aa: CASSRTGDYEQYF

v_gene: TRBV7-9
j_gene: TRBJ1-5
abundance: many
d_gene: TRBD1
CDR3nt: TGTGCCAGCAGCGACAAAGACAGGGACCAGCCCCAGCATTTT
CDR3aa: CASSDKDRDQPQHF

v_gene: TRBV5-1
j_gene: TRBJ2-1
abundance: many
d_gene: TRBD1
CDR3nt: TGCGCCAGCACCGCAGACGGGACAGGGAACAATGAGCAGTTCTTC
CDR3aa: CASTADGTGNNEQFF

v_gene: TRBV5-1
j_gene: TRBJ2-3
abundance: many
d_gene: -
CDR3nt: TGCGCCAGCAGCTTGGAGGGAAGCACAGATACGCAGTATTTT
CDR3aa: CASSLEGSTDTQYF

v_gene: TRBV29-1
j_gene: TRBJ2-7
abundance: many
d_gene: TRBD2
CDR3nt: TGCAGCGTTGGTGGGAGGGCCAGTTACGAGCAGTACTTC
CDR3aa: CSVGGRASYEQYF

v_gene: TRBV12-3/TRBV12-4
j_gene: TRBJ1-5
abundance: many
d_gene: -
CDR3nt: TGTGCCAGCAGTCTAGCGGACGGCTACAATCAGCCCCAGCATTTT
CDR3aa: CASSLADGYNQPQHF

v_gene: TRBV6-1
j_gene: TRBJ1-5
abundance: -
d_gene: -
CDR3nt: TGTGCCAGTAGAATATATCAGCCCCAGCATTTT
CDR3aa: CASRIYQPQHF

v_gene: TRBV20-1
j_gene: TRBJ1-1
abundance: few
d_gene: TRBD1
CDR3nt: TGCAGTGCTAGCGACAGGGGTAATACTGAAGCTTTCTTT
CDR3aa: CSASDRGNTEAFF

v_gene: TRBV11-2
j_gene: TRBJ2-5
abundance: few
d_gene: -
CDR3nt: TGTGCCAGCAGCTTAGGAGGTAGCGTACAAGAGACCCAGTACTTC
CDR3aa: CASSLGGSVQETQYF

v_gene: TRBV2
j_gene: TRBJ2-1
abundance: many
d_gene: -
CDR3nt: TGTGCCAGCAGTGGACAGTCTACCTCCTACAATGAGCAGTTCTTC
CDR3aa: CASSGQSTSYNEQFF

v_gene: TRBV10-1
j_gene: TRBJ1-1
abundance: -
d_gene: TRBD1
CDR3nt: TGCGCCAGCAGTGAGTCGAATCTAAGGACAGGGGTCACTGAAGCTTTCTTT
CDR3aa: CASSESNLRTGVTEAFF

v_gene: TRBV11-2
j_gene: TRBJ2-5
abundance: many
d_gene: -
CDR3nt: TGTGCCAGCAGCCGAACGTTGTGGGGCGCCCAAGAGACCCAGTACTTC
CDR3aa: CASSRTLWGAQETQYF

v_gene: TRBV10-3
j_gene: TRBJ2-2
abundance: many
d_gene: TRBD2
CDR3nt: TGTGCCATCAGGGGACTAGCGGACACCGGGGAGCTGTTTTTT
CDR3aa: CAIRGLADTGELFF

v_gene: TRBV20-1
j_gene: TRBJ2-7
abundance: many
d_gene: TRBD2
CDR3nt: TGCAGTGCTAGAGATATAAGCGGGAGGGCTTATTCGTACGAGCAGTACTTC
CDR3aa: CSARDISGRAYSYEQYF

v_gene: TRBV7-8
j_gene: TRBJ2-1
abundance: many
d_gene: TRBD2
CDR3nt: TGTGCCAGCAGCTTATTGGCGGGAGGGGTGAACAATGAGCAGTTCTTC
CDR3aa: CASSLLAGGVNNEQFF

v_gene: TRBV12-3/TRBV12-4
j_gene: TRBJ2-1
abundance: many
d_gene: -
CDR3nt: TGTGCCAGCAGTTGGACGTTCTCCTACAATGAGCAGTTCTTC
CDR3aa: CASSWTFSYNEQFF

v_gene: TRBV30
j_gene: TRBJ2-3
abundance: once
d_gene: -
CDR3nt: TGTGCCTGGAACCTGGGACAAAACACAGATACGCAGTATTTT
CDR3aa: CAWNLGQNTDTQYF

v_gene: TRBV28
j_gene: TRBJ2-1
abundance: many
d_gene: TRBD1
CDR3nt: TGTGCCAGCAGTTTCTTGGGACAGGGGGCCTACAATGAGCAGTTCTTC
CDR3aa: CASSFLGQGAYNEQFF

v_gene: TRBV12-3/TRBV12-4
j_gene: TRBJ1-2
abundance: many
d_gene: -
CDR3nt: TGTGCCAGCAGCCCTAGGCGGGGGGCGTTTTATTATGGCTACACCTTC
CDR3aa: CASSPRRGAFYYGYTF

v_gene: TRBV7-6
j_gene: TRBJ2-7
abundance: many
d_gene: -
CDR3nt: TGTGCCAGCAGCCCCCGGGTGGACGAGCAGTACTTC
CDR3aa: CASSPRVDEQYF

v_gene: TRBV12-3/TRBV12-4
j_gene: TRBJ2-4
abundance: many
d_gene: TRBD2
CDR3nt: TGTGCCAGCACTCTGGGGGGGATCGCCAAAAACATTCAGTACTTC
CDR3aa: CASTLGGIAKNIQYF

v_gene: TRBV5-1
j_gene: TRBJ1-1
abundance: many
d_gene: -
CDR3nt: TGCGCCAGCAGCCTCGGGCAGGGCGTTGAGGACACTGAAGCTTTCTTT
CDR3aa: CASSLGQGVEDTEAFF

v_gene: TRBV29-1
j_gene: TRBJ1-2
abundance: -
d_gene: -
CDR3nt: TGCAGCGTTGAAGCTACGGGACCCCGATTGGGCTACACCTTC
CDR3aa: CSVEATGPRLGYTF

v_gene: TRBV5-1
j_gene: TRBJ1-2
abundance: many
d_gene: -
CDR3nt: TGCGCCAGCAGCTTGGGTGGGGACTATGGCTACACCTTC
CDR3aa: CASSLGGDYGYTF

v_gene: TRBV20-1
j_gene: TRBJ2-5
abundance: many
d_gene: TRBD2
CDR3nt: TGCAGTGCTAGACTATATGGGAGTCGGACTAGCGAAAGTGATCTCCAAGAGACCCAGTACTTC
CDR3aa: CSARLYGSRTSESDLQETQYF

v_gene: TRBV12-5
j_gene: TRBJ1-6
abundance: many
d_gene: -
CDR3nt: TGTGCTAGTGGTCCCAGCGGTTACTATAATTCACCCCTCCACTTT
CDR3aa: CASGPSGYYNSPLHF

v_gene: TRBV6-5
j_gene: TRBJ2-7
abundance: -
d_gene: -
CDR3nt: TGTGCCAGCAGATCCGGACAGTTTATTTACGAGCAGTACTTC
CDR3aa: CASRSGQFIYEQYF

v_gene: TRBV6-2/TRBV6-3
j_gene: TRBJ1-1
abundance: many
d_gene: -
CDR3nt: TGTGCCAGCAGTTCCCCAGGGCCGCCGAACACTGAAGCTTTCTTT
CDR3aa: CASSSPGPPNTEAFF